A single sample gave rise to the 15 T cell receptor beta chains below, sequenced in a study of blood T cell repertoires in COVID-19. Profiling relied on immunoSEQ multiplex PCR, and the TCRdb table lists in-frame clones only, not all of them. The sample gives 80,000 to 95,000 clones, about four fifths of which show up once; approximately 4.6% is in the top ten. The sequenced sample was peripheral blood. These receptors all stem from a man aged 80 or over with COVID-19, enrolled during active disease.

V and J are TRBV19 and TRBJ2-3, with 10 bases matching TRBD2. V dropped 3 bases and J dropped 1; count of bases not matched to a gene: 10. CDR1 and CDR2 (germline): LNHDA, SQIVND (reference sequence). The CDR3 consists of 18 residues. Here the CDR3 DNA reads TGTGCCAGTAGTATTCCCAGCGGGGGGGCAACCCGCACAGATACGCAGTATTTT. This encodes CASSIPSGGATRTDTQYF.

This sequence joins TRBV6-2 or TRBV6-3 and TRBJ2-1; TRBD2 matches at 11 bases. The CDR3 extends over 16 amino acids. Germline lookup yields CDR1 MNHEY and CDR2 SVGEGT. J was trimmed by 3 bases and V by 0 bases; bases with no gene match: 1. The CDR3 bases are TGTGCCAGCAGTTACTCCCTAGCGGGAGGCTACAATGAGCAGTTCTTC. This sequence encodes CASSYSLAGGYNEQFF.

The chain couples TRBV18 to TRBJ2-1; 7 bases align to TRBD2. The CDR3 is 13 amino acids. Germline CDR1 is KGHSH and CDR2 is LQKENI. V gave up 2 bases and J gave up 6 bases; unmatched junction bases: 1. The CDR3 DNA follows: TGTGCCAGCTCACCAAGCGGGGTCAATGAGCAGTTCTTC. Amino acid sequence: CASSPSGVNEQFF.

V and J are TRBV3-1 (or the pseudogene TRBV3-2) and TRBJ2-3; maybe TRBD1 (5 bases). CDR1 LGHDT and CDR2 YNNKEL come from the germline V gene (reference sequence). This CDR3 contains 13 residues. Trimming removed 5 bases from V and 4 bases from J, with 10 bases in between. The CDR3 protein is CASSSRGADTQYF. DNA of the CDR3: TGTGCCAGCAGCTCAAGGGGCGCAGATACGCAGTATTTT.

This clone was detected only a few times. The chain joins TRBV2 to TRBJ1-2; 12 bases map to TRBD1. The V gene's germline CDR1 is SNHLY and CDR2 FYNNEI. With 4 bases clipped from V and 8 bases from J, the junction kept 5 bases outside the gene matches. CDR3 length: 14 residues. The CDR3: CASSVGTGGDGYTF. Here the CDR3 DNA reads TGTGCCAGCAGTGTTGGGACAGGGGGCGACGGCTACACCTTC.

The chain couples TRBV6-5 to TRBJ1-1; TRBD1 aligns across 8 bases. Germline V gene lookup returns CDR1 MNHEY and CDR2 SVGAGI. This CDR3 comprises 14 residues. Trimming took 2 bases from V and 6 from J; bases not matched to a gene: 5. The CDR3 region has the DNA TGTGCCAGCAGTTACACAGGGGGTCGGGCTGAAGCTTTCTTT. Residues: CASSYTGGRAEAFF.

This sequence joins TRBV7-9 and TRBJ2-3; tentatively, D is TRBD2 (5 bases). The CDR3 spans 16 residues. Trimming shortened V by 0 bases and J by 0 bases, and 10 bases separated the two germline ends. CDR1 is SEHNR, CDR2 FQNEAQ, per germline (reference sequence). The CDR3 DNA reads as TGTGCCAGCAGCTTAGCCGGACTGCTTAGCACAGATACGCAGTATTTT. It specifies CASSLAGLLSTDTQYF.

V usage is TRBV7-2 and J usage is TRBJ2-1; D uncertain. The CDR3 totals 15 residues. Germline lookup yields CDR1 SGHTA and CDR2 FQGNSA. V lost 5 bases and J 3 bases, leaving 14 bases between the germline ends. CDR3 in amino acids: CASSPRQPNYNEQFF. In nucleotides, the CDR3 is TGTGCCAGCAGCCCCCGACAACCCAACTACAATGAGCAGTTCTTC. The full variable domain, its missing parts supplied by reference TRBV7-2 and TRBJ2-1, is GAGVSQSPSNKVTEKGKDVELRCDPISGHTALYWYRQSLGQGLEFLIYFQGNSAPDKSGLPSDRFSAERTGGSVSTLTIQRTQQEDSAVYLCASSPRQPNYNEQFFGPGTRLTVL.

The V gene is TRBV10-3, the J gene TRBJ2-7; 13 nucleotides agree with TRBD2. The CDR3 runs to 15 residues. The germline CDR1 and CDR2 sequences are ENHRY and SYGVKD. V trimming: 3 bases; J trimming: 3 bases; junction bases outside the gene matches: 2. The chain's CDR3 is CAISERTSGGYEQYF. In DNA, the CDR3 is TGTGCCATCAGTGAACGGACTAGCGGGGGCTACGAGCAGTACTTC.

This sequence joins TRBV2 and TRBJ2-1, with D tentatively TRBD2 (5 bases). Germline CDR1 SNHLY, CDR2 FYNNEI. The CDR3 consists of 15 residues. With 2 bases removed from V and 9 bases from J, the gap between germline ends came to 17 bases. This CDR3 is CASSESGLRFGEQFF. Here the CDR3 DNA reads TGTGCCAGCAGTGAATCTGGACTTAGATTCGGTGAGCAGTTCTTC.

For this clone: The sample has other DNA sequences that encode this CDR3 too. The gene calls are TRBV19 and TRBJ1-5; 7 nucleotides align to TRBD1. CDR3 size: 14 residues. Germline CDR1 LNHDA, CDR2 SQIVND (reference sequence). The V segment lost 7 bases and the J segment 2 bases; nucleotides outside the gene matches: 5. The DNA of the CDR3 is TGTGCCAGTAACCAGCAGGGGGGCAATCAGCCCCAGCATTTT. This encodes CASNQQGGNQPQHF.

This clone was seen a few times. This sequence joins TRBV19 and TRBJ1-6, with D unclear. Germline assignment: CDR1 LNHDA and CDR2 SQIVND (reference sequence). Trimming pared 3 bases from V and 4 bases from J, leaving 10 bases between. The CDR3 totals 15 residues. DNA for the CDR3: TGTGCCAGTAGTATTTCGATCACATATAATTCACCCCTCCACTTT. Translation: CASSISITYNSPLHF.

The chain combines TRBV19 with TRBJ2-5, with 9 bases aligning to TRBD1. Per the germline V gene, CDR1 is LNHDA and CDR2 is SQIVND (reference sequence). This CDR3 contains 14 residues. The V segment lost 5 bases and the J segment 5 bases; nucleotides outside the gene matches: 6. CDR3 protein: CASSDRGVAETQYF. The CDR3 DNA follows: TGTGCCAGTAGTGACAGGGGGGTTGCGGAGACCCAGTACTTC. The full variable domain, its missing parts supplied by reference TRBV19 and TRBJ2-5, is DGGITQSPKYLFRKEGQNVTLSCEQNLNHDAMYWYRQDPGQGLRLIYYSQIVNDFQKGDIAEGYSVSREKKESFPLTVTSAQKNPTAFYLCASSDRGVAETQYFGPGTRLLVL.

The V call is TRBV10-2, the J call TRBJ1-2; D perhaps matches TRBD1 (5 bases). V lost 9 bases, J lost 3 bases, and 11 bases lay in between. The CDR3 length is 12 residues. Germline lookup yields CDR1 WSHSY and CDR2 SAAADI. Written as DNA, the CDR3 is TGCGCCAGTCAGGGTAGGGACTATGGCTACACCTTC. Protein: CASQGRDYGYTF.

The V call is TRBV19, the J call TRBJ2-5, with D perhaps TRBD1 (5 bases). This CDR3 spans 14 amino acids. V was clipped by 2 bases and J by 4 bases, with 11 bases between them. The germline V gene encodes CDR1 LNHDA and CDR2 SQIVND (reference sequence). CDR3 DNA: TGTGCCAGTAGTATACAAGGGGCAGGAGAGACCCAGTACTTC. It yields the protein CASSIQGAGETQYF.